This T cell receptor beta chain was retrieved from a study of shared clonotypes between healthy human individuals. The study enrolled healthy HIV-negative adults without recent acute infections or vaccinations as donors. Study-wide points: Sharing across a few donors was seen in 4% to 6.5% of naive CD4 clonotypes.

The CDR3 loop spans 15 amino acids. Per germline, CDR1 SNHLY and CDR2 FYNNEI. The trim removed 7 bases at V and 4 bases at J, leaving 7 bases unmatched. A word on this clone: Its antigen remains unknown.

The assay was immunoSEQ multiplex PCR, and TCRdb's table has in-frame clones only and misses some. The sample gives some 2,500,000 clones, about nine tenths of which show up once; 0.37% is in the top ten. V gene TRBV2 combines with J gene TRBJ2-5; 12 positions match TRBD2. Material: naive CD4+ T cells from PBMCs. Regarding subset: CD45RA+ positively selected. This TCR was sampled from a man between 18 and 35 years old in good health. Some clones in this sample may be carry-over from other donors' samples. The CDR3 coding sequence is TGTGCCAGCACAACCTCTAGCGGGAGGGGAGAGACCCAGTACTTC. Encoded protein: CASTTSSGRGETQYF.